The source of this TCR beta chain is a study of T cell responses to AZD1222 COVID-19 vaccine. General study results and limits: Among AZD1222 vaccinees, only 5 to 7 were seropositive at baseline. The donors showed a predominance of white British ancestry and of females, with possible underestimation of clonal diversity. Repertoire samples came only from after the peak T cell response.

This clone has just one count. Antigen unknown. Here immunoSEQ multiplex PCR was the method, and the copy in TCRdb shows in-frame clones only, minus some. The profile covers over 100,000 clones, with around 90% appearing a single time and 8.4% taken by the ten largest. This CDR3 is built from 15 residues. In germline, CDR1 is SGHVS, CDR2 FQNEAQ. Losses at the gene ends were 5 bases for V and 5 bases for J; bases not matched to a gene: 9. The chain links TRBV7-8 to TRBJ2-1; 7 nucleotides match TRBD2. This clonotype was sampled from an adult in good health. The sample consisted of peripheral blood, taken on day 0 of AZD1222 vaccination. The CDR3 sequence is CASSAWTRKDNEQFF. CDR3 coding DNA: TGTGCCAGCAGCGCCTGGACTAGAAAAGACAATGAGCAGTTCTTC.